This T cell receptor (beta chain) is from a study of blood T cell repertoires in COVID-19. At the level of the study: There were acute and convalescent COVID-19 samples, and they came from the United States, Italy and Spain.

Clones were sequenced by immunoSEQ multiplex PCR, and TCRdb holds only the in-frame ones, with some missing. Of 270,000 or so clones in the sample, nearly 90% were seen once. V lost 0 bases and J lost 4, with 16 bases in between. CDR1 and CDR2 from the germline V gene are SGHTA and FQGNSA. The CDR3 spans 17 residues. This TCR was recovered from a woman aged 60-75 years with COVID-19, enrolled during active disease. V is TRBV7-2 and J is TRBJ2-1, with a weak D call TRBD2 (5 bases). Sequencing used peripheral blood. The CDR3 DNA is TGTGCCAGCAGCTTAGCGAATGGTGGACTGGCATACAATGAGCAGTTCTTC. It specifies CASSLANGGLAYNEQFF.